This T cell receptor beta chain appears in the sequencing data of a study of blood T cells in healthy people across ages (dated by TCRdb to between 2015 and 2016). With respect to the entire study: In model experiments, template switching captured roughly one uniquely barcoded TCR beta cDNA molecule for every two T cells. The donors were split into four age groups: young (average roughly 15 years), middle-aged (nearly 40), aged (around 67) and long-lived (about 82). To track age-related changes in TCR beta repertoire diversity, the study relied on deep sequencing normalized with unique cDNA molecular identifiers. Donors of different ages were randomly distributed across sequencing lanes to avoid experimental bias. Using the same blood draw, the study looked at two additional independent replicas of 1 million unique cDNA reads for two donors, one aged 18 to 30 and the other aged 80 or older. Overall results and qualifications from the work: Compared with the aged group, more naive CD4+ T cells, fewer expanded clones and increased TCR diversity were shown by the long-lived group, suggesting age selection. Donor CMV infection status was unknown, potentially confounding age-related changes in expanded clonotypes. As age increased, observed TCR beta diversity per million T cells dropped in a roughly linear way, and a significant reduction was already evident by age about 40. Estimates of total diversity based on one million sequenced T cells were regarded as lower bounds and as underestimates. Conclusive comparison of naive and antigen-experienced compartments was prevented by the profiling of bulk unsorted PBMCs. The percentage of naive T cells measured by flow cytometry correlated strongly with observed TCR beta diversity.

The CDR3 sequence holds 15 residues, the cysteine and phenylalanine included. The retained sequence is limited to the CDR3, 45 bases, with the frame set at the first base. CDR1 and CDR2, looked up from the germline V gene, are MNHEY and SVGEGT. V lost 3 bases and J lost 4 bases; the stretch between them is 13 bases long. The method was 5' RACE. These reads were obtained on an Illumina HiSeq 2500. A second PCR of roughly 7 to 11 cycles was performed with a sample-barcoded 5' primer and a J-beta primer mix. A template-switch 5' adaptor carrying 12 random nucleotides introduced a unique molecular identifier onto each TCR beta cDNA molecule. Each sample yielded at least 3 million CDR3-containing paired-end reads. First-strand cDNA was synthesized from all RNA with the Mint cDNA synthesis kit, primed by a TRBC-specific oligonucleotide. Following uracil-DNA glycosylase treatment, a first 18-cycle PCR with universal primers M1SS and BC2_uni_R was performed on all cDNA. For the original study's pipeline: Normalization of each sample was performed by random selection of 1 million high-quality reads, each carrying a distinct molecular identifier. Instead of being binned into consensus sequences, reads with shared molecular identifiers were discarded. MiTCR, with a Q25 quality threshold and the strictest error-elimination algorithm, was used for CDR3 identification, clonotype clustering and error correction. Lower-bound total TCR beta diversity was estimated with a nonparametric unseen species model using Euler transformation. TCRdb handled the public reads itself, with Q25 trimming in fastp and clone calling in MiXCR, and kept productive beta chains. Each entry merges the rows of one CDR3 protein and shows their most common DNA and genes. In this record, the V and J calls reflect TCRdb's handling and not the investigators' own analysis. The sample table records around 1.1 million distinct CDR3 sequences; 35% to 45% of these occur just once. The ten biggest clones cover around 12% of the sample.

The sample holds a few counts of this clonotype. No antigen is known for it. Per-nucleotide qualities are absent, and no much larger clonotype sits a single base away. The donors were about 40 Caucasian individuals from Russia, aged 6 to 90 years, who were systemically healthy. Ten milliliters of peripheral blood were drawn from each donor into EDTA-treated Vacutainer tubes. Ficoll-Paque density-gradient centrifugation was used to isolate PBMCs, with at least 6.5 million obtained per sample. Trizol reagent was used to extract total RNA from PBMCs, with at least 6 micrograms per sample. Naive CD45RAhigh/CD27high T cell percentages were measured by flow cytometry on a PBMC aliquot from every donor.

The sequence derives from a man younger than 35 in good health. Sequencing input: blood. This sequence uses TRBV6-2 or TRBV6-3 and TRBJ2-4; perhaps TRBD1 is the D gene, with 6 bases matching. The CDR3 protein sequence reads: CASSYIWTEKNIQYF. The nucleotide sequence is TGTGCCAGCAGTTATATATGGACAGAGAAAAACATTCAGTACTTC.